The following is a T cell receptor (beta chain) sequence with its context. The antigen is undetermined. The CDR3 has 17 residues. Germline CDR1 and CDR2: MDHEN and SYDVKM. It was with a sample-barcoded 5' primer and a J-beta primer mix that a second PCR of roughly 7 to 12 cycles was run. A template-switch adaptor with 12 random nucleotides tagged each cDNA molecule. TCRdb reprocessed the 5' RACE reads via MiXCR and lists one record per CDR3 protein. The sample has over 600,000 distinct CDR3 sequences, under 25% seen once. The sample originates from a study of blood T cells in healthy people across ages. Whole-study findings and limits: A roughly linear fall in TCR beta diversity per million T cells was seen with increasing age.

Caucasian, healthy and from Russia, the donors were aged between about 6 and 90. The clonotype was recovered from a man in his 70s in good health. The chain carries TRBV28 and TRBJ2-7, with a tentative D call TRBD1 (5 bases). The DNA end favors TRBJ2-1, so the J call may be wrong. The specimen sequenced was blood. The DNA of the CDR3 is TGTGCCAGCAGTTTAGAGCCCTCCTTGGGGCAGCACAATGAGCAGTTCTTC. Amino acids: CASSLEPSLGQHNEQFF.